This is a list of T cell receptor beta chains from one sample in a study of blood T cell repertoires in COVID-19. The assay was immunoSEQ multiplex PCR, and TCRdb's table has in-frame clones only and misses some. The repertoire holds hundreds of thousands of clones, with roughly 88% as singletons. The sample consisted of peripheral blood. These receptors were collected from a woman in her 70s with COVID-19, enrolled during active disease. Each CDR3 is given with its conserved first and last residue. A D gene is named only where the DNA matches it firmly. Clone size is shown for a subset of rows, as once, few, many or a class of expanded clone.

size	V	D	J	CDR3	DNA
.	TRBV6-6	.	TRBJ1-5	CASSGGRYSNQPQHF	TGTGCCAGCAGTGGAGGACGGTATAGCAATCAGCCCCAGCATTTT
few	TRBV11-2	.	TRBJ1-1	CASSLARGQLNTEAFF	TGTGCCAGCAGCTTAGCGCGTGGACAGCTGAACACTGAAGCTTTCTTT
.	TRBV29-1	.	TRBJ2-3	CSVKRVTPTDTQYF	TGCAGCGTAAAGAGGGTGACCCCCACAGATACGCAGTATTTT
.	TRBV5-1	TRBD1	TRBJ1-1	CASIGQENTEAFF	TGCGCCAGCATCGGACAGGAGAACACTGAAGCTTTCTTT
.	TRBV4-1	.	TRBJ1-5	CASSQVYRQATNQPQHF	TGCGCCAGCAGCCAAGTGTACCGGCAGGCGACCAATCAGCCCCAGCATTTT
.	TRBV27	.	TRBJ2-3	CASSPPQSTDTQYF	TGTGCCAGCAGCCCCCCACAGTCCACAGATACGCAGTATTTT
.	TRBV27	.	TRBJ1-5	CASTPRAGGFNQPQHF	TGTGCCAGCACCCCCCGGGCGGGTGGATTTAATCAGCCCCAGCATTTT
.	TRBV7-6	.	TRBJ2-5	CASSLVIPGVETQYF	TGTGCCAGCAGCTTGGTAATCCCAGGGGTAGAGACCCAGTACTTC
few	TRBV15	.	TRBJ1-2	CATSSMGRLGGYTF	TGTGCCACCAGCAGCATGGGCAGGCTGGGTGGCTACACCTTC
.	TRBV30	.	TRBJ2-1	CAWSRVAVNEQFF	TGTGCCTGGAGTAGAGTTGCCGTCAATGAGCAGTTCTTC
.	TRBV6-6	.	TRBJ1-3	CASSRDRGNTIYF	TGTGCCAGCAGTCGCGACAGAGGAAACACCATATATTTT
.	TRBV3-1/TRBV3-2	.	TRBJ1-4	CASSNNGGGGEKLFF	TGTGCCAGCAGCAACAATGGCGGGGGGGGTGAAAAACTGTTTTTT
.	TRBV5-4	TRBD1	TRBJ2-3	CASSLEGQSTDTQYF	TGTGCCAGCAGCTTGGAGGGACAGAGCACAGATACGCAGTATTTT
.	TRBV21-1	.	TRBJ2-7	CASSKAEGRHEQYF	TGTGCCAGCAGCAAAGCTGAGGGCCGCCACGAGCAGTACTTC
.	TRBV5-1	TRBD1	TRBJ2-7	CASSLNWDSSYEQYF	TGCGCCAGCAGCTTGAATTGGGACAGCTCCTACGAGCAGTACTTC
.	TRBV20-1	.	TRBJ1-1	CSTGSSEAFF	TGCAGTACAGGGTCGAGTGAAGCTTTCTTT
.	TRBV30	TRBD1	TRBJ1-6	CAWDRGSPLHF	TGTGCCTGGGACAGGGGTTCACCCCTCCACTTT
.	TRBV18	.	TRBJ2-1	CASSLLSSSGSYNEQFF	TGTGCCAGCTCACTCCTCAGTAGTAGCGGCTCCTACAATGAGCAGTTCTTC
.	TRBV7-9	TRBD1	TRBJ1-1	CASSRTGGTEAFF	TGTGCCAGCAGTCGCACAGGGGGCACTGAAGCTTTCTTT
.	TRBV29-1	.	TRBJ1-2	CSVEPYSYGYTF	TGCAGCGTTGAACCTTATAGCTATGGCTACACCTTC
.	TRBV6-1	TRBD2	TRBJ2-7	CASSERGGSGRAEQYF	TGTGCCAGCAGTGAGAGGGGAGGTAGCGGGAGGGCTGAGCAGTACTTC
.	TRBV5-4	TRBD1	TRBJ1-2	CASSPGQSYGGYTF	TGTGCCAGCAGCCCGGGACAGTCATACGGCGGCTACACCTTC
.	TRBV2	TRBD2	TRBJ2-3	CASAGGREATDTQYF	TGTGCCAGCGCTGGGGGGCGGGAGGCTACAGATACGCAGTATTTT
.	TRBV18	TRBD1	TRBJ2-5	CASSPVQGAETQYF	TGTGCCAGCTCACCGGTACAGGGGGCCGAGACCCAGTACTTC
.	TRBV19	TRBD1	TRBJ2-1	CASSIGAGGSLGNEQFF	TGTGCCAGTAGTATAGGGGCAGGGGGCAGTCTCGGCAATGAGCAGTTCTTC
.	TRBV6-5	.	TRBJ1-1	CASSYSRLTEAFF	TGTGCCAGCAGTTACTCGAGACTTACTGAAGCTTTCTTT
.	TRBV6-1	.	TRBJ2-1	CASSEGFREPYNEQFF	TGTGCCAGCAGTGAAGGATTCCGGGAACCCTACAATGAGCAGTTCTTC
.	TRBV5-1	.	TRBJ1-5	CASSLVSGLNQPQHF	TGCGCCAGCAGCTTGGTATCAGGGCTCAATCAGCCCCAGCATTTT
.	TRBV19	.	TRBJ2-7	CASSENRDYEQYF	TGTGCCAGTAGTGAAAACCGGGACTACGAGCAGTACTTC
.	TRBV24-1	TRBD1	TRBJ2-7	CATSETRTGPHEQYF	TGTGCCACCAGTGAAACAAGGACAGGGCCCCACGAGCAGTACTTC
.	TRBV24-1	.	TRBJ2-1	CATSAQQGRSSYNEQFF	TGTGCCACCAGTGCCCAACAGGGCCGAAGCTCCTACAATGAGCAGTTCTTC
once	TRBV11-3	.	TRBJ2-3	CASSPVKGAQYF	TGTGCCAGCAGCCCCGTTAAGGGGGCGCAGTATTTT
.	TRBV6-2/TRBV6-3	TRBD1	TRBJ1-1	CASSYSTGQGARDTEAFF	TGTGCCAGCAGTTACTCGACGGGACAGGGGGCGAGAGACACTGAAGCTTTCTTT
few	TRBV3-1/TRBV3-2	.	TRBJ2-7	CASSQAGGLHEQYF	TGTGCCAGCAGCCAAGCAGGTGGTCTCCACGAGCAGTACTTC
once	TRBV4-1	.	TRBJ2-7	CASSQDQVGSYEQYF	TGCGCCAGCAGCCAAGATCAGGTGGGCTCCTACGAGCAGTACTTC
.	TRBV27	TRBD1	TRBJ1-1	CASSITPGGASEAFF	TGTGCCAGCAGTATTACCCCAGGGGGCGCATCTGAAGCTTTCTTT
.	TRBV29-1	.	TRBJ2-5	CSVEIRQQETQYF	TGCAGCGTTGAGATTCGACAGCAAGAGACCCAGTACTTC
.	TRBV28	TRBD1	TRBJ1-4	CASSPQTGGSNEKLFF	TGTGCCAGCAGTCCGCAGACAGGGGGGTCTAATGAAAAACTGTTTTTT
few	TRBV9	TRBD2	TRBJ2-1	CASSVTTGTSGNEQFF	TGTGCCAGCAGCGTAACCACCGGGACTAGCGGCAATGAGCAGTTCTTC
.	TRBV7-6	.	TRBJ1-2	CASSLEPWGGEGYTF	TGTGCCAGCAGCTTAGAGCCGTGGGGAGGGGAAGGCTACACCTTC
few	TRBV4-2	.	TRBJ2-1	CASSQVFDEQFF	TGTGCCAGCAGCCAAGTCTTTGATGAGCAGTTCTTC
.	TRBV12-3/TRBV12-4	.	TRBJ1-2	CASRGTGYGYTF	TGTGCCAGTAGGGGGACCGGCTATGGCTACACCTTC
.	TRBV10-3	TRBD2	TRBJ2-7	CAISGMGGGGPPGAYEQYF	TGTGCCATCAGTGGGATGGGGGGGGGAGGGCCACCGGGGGCCTACGAGCAGTACTTC
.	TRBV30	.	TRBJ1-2	CAWSETGLYGYTF	TGTGCCTGGAGTGAGACAGGTCTCTATGGCTACACCTTC
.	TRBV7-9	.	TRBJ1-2	CASSLDTGSSTGYTF	TGTGCCAGCAGCTTAGACACAGGGAGTAGCACTGGCTACACCTTC
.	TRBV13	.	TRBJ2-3	CASSYHLRSGDTQYF	TGTGCCAGCAGCTACCACCTAAGAAGTGGAGATACGCAGTATTTT
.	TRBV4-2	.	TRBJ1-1	CASSQEAGPTEAFF	TGTGCCAGCAGCCAAGAAGCGGGCCCCACTGAAGCTTTCTTT
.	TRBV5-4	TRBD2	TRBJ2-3	CASSSGLAESTDTQYF	TGTGCCAGCAGCTCGGGACTAGCGGAGAGCACAGATACGCAGTATTTT
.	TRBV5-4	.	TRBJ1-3	CASSLQGNTIYF	TGTGCCAGCAGCCTACAGGGAAACACCATATATTTT
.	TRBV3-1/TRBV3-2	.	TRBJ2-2	CASSQPIWSGELFF	TGTGCCAGCAGCCAACCTATTTGGAGCGGGGAGCTGTTTTTT
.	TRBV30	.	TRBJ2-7	CAWETTYEQYF	TGTGCCTGGGAAACTACCTACGAGCAGTACTTC
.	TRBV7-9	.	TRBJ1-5	CASSLGGGSNQPQHF	TGTGCCAGCAGCTTGGGAGGGGGGAGCAATCAGCCCCAGCATTTT
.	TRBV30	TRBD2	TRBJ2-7	CAWSRTSATYEQYF	TGTGCCTGGAGCCGGACTAGCGCCACCTACGAGCAGTACTTC
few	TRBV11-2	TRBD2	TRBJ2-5	CASSLWDRAGTSGRIDFQETQYF	TGTGCCAGCAGTTTGTGGGACAGAGCCGGGACTAGCGGGAGGATAGATTTCCAAGAGACCCAGTACTTC
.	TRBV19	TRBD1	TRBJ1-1	CASSTQGAQSPEAFF	TGTGCCAGTAGTACGCAGGGGGCGCAAAGCCCTGAAGCTTTCTTT